This T cell receptor beta chain is from a study of CDR3 diversity in severe acne. TCRdb redid the calling of the PCR reads with MiXCR, one entry per CDR3 protein. The table lists about 90,000 distinct CDR3 sequences, 45% to 50% of them singletons. This clonotype was picked up many times. Germline CDR1 and CDR2: LGHNT and FRNRAP. With 2 bases removed from V and 9 bases from J, the gap between germline ends came to 11 bases. The CDR3 runs 13 residues. This chain uses TRBV12-5 with TRBJ2-1; the D gene is possibly TRBD2 (6 bases). The receptor comes from a male donor in good health, serving as a control. What was sequenced was blood. In DNA form, the CDR3 reads TGTGCTAGTGGTTTGAGGCAGGGAGGTGAGCAGTTCTTC. The encoded protein is CASGLRQGGEQFF.